The present entry profiles one T cell receptor beta chain with its context. Its antigen is currently unknown. Germline V gene data show CDR1 as LNHNV and CDR2 as YYDKDF (reference sequence). This CDR3 comprises 15 residues. Investigators made cDNA in eight separate reactions per sample. The template-switching step introduced UMIs that carried a 6-nucleotide sample barcode. TCRdb derives one entry per CDR3 protein from the 5' RACE reads, leaving out DNA. This sample contains a few hundred thousand distinct CDR3 sequences. This record comes from a study of monozygotic twins with inflammatory bowel disease. Study observations and caveats: It was observed that concordant and discordant twins did not differ in repertoire similarity, possibly given limited power.

The chain joins TRBV15 to TRBJ2-4. This clonotype originated in a human donor with ulcerative colitis or Crohn's disease, or a healthy co-twin of an affected twin (not recorded which). Sequences were obtained from blood. CDR3 residues: CATSTRTVAKNMQYF.